This T cell receptor (beta chain) was captured in a study of T-cell reconstitution after alpha-beta-depleted transplantation in children. Study-wide results and caveats: Several hundred rapidly expanded clones from non-depleted graft cells reportedly supplied alpha-beta T cells about two months post-transplant. T-cell numbers and diversity, one year after transplant, stemmed largely from T cells that were newly produced. Recipient T cells and thymic progenitors that survived were the source of the high TCRbeta diversity seen at day 60 in some patients.

Regarding this clonotype: Its specificity is not known.

The germline gives CDR1 MNHEY, CDR2 SMNVEV (reference sequence). Between the trimmed V and J ends, which lost 1 base and 4 bases, there was a span of 19 bases. The CDR3 sequence is 18 residues long. Construction of the TCRbeta library involved unique molecular identifiers. TCRdb itself ran the PCR reads through MiXCR, one entry per CDR3 protein. This table holds 400,000 to 550,000 distinct CDR3 sequences, 8% to 11% found once. The sequencing here drew on PBMCs, taken before TCRalphabeta/CD19-depleted stem cell transplant. The receptor comes from a child aged 2-15 years with inherited bone marrow failure, due to receive a stem cell transplant. The rearrangement uses TRBV27 and TRBJ1-4; a weak D match, TRBD1 (5 bases). The CDR3 loop reads CASSLFPPGHGGNEKLFF. The CDR3 DNA reads TGTGCCAGCAGTTTATTCCCCCCGGGGCATGGAGGTAATGAAAAACTGTTTTTT.